A single sample is the source of the 23 T cell receptor beta chains below, sequenced in a study of T-cell memory formation after mild COVID-19. TCRdb recomputed calls from the 5' RACE reads with MiXCR, one row per CDR3 protein. The sample gives about 240,000 distinct CDR3 sequences, around 10% of which show up once; under 25% is in the top ten. The sequenced sample was PBMCs or a T cell subset sorted from them (not recorded which). These receptors were collected from a man aged 18 to 30 who had mild COVID-19 (a few samples of this study predate the infection). Cell type and time point are not known.

This clonotype was counted ten times or more. V and J are TRBV4-3 and TRBJ1-1; D is perhaps TRBD1 (5 bases). V shed 0 bases and J shed 1 base, with 12 bases lying between them. Germline V gene data show CDR1 as LGHNA and CDR2 as YSLEER. CDR3 length: 16 amino acids. CDR3 in DNA: TGCGCCAGCAGCCAAGAGGATCTCGGGGCGAACACTGAAGCTTTCTTT. The encoded protein is CASSQEDLGANTEAFF.

The rearrangement uses TRBV12-3 or TRBV12-4 and TRBJ1-1; D is uncertain. V lost 4 bases to trimming and J lost 0 bases, with 6 bases between them. This CDR3 is built from 13 residues. CDR3 sequence (DNA): TGTGCCAGCAGTTCGACTATGAACACTGAAGCTTTCTTT. Protein: CASSSTMNTEAFF.

The chain joins TRBV15 to TRBJ2-4; no definite D call. V gave up 4 bases and J gave up 8 bases, with 15 bases separating them. This CDR3 region has 14 residues. Germline CDR1 and CDR2: LNHNV and YYDKDF (reference sequence). The CDR3 loop is CATSTPERGHIQYF. The CDR3 region has the DNA TGTGCCACCAGCACCCCGGAACGAGGTCACATTCAGTACTTC.

This clonotype was recorded many times. The gene calls are TRBV5-1 and TRBJ2-5; 8 positions match TRBD2. J was trimmed by 7 bases and V by 4 bases; bases with no gene match: 15. CDR3 length: 16 amino acids. Germline CDR1 is SGHRS and CDR2 is YFSETQ. The CDR3 sequence: CASSPRGGGSLGTQYF. CDR3 nucleotides: TGCGCCAGCAGCCCCAGGGGCGGGGGGTCCCTTGGGACCCAGTACTTC.

This clonotype was seen ten or more times. The rearrangement joins TRBV6-5 to TRBJ2-6; a weak D match, TRBD2 (6 bases). With 1 base removed from V and 1 base from J, the gap between germline ends came to 14 bases. The CDR3 is 18 residues long. The germline gives CDR1 MNHEY, CDR2 SVGAGI. The CDR3 is CASSYFAGGPSGANVLTF. The DNA for the CDR3 is TGTGCCAGCAGTTACTTTGCCGGGGGTCCGTCTGGGGCCAACGTCCTGACTTTC.

The chain couples TRBV11-2 to TRBJ2-7; TRBD2 might be the D (6 bases). Germline V lookup: CDR1 SGHAT, CDR2 FQNNGV. Trimming shortened V by 4 bases and J by 2 bases, and 18 bases separated the two germline ends. The CDR3 has 16 residues. The chain's CDR3 is CASSSSKGRGPYEQYF. The CDR3 DNA sequence: TGTGCCAGCAGCTCCTCCAAAGGGCGGGGCCCCTACGAGCAGTACTTC.

V is TRBV12-3 or TRBV12-4 and J is TRBJ2-5; D possibly corresponds to TRBD2 (5 bases). CDR3 size: 14 residues. Trimming stripped 4 bases from V and 5 bases from J, with 14 bases between. Written as DNA, the CDR3 is TGTGCCAGCAGTTCAGGTCGAGGGATTGAGACCCAGTACTTC. Translating gives CASSSGRGIETQYF.

In this sample, this clonotype turned up many times. The rearrangement joins TRBV12-3 or TRBV12-4 to TRBJ2-2; D unresolved. The V end lost 8 bases, the J end lost 4 bases, and 14 bases lay between the germline ends. This CDR3 contains 14 residues. The CDR3: CASGLRRPTGELFF. The CDR3, as DNA: TGTGCCAGCGGGCTACGGCGGCCCACCGGGGAGCTGTTTTTT.

This clonotype turned up a few times. CDR3 coding DNA: TGTGCCAGCAGTTTATTTCTAGCGGGGGGCCAAGAGACCCAGTACTTC. Protein: CASSLFLAGGQETQYF. The chain carries TRBV27 and TRBJ2-5; 11 bases agree with TRBD2. From germline, CDR1 is MNHEY and CDR2 SMNVEV (reference sequence). The CDR3 covers 16 residues. V lost 1 base, J lost 1 base, and 2 bases stayed unmatched.

CDR3 region: CASSKGAQGNDDTF. The CDR3 nucleotides read TGTGCCAGCAGCAAAGGGGCACAGGGTAATGACGACACCTTC. The chain combines TRBV21-1 with TRBJ1-2; TRBD1, the table's D call, lacks a check against the DNA. TRBV21-1 is a documented pseudogene. The CDR3 contains 14 residues.

This clonotype turned up a few times. This chain uses TRBV4-2 with TRBJ2-5; D gene uncertain. The V gene's germline CDR1 is LGHNA and CDR2 YNFKEQ. With 0 bases removed from V and 5 bases from J, the gap between germline ends came to 13 bases. The CDR3 loop spans 15 amino acids. The CDR3 here is CASSQEGLPGETQYF. DNA for the CDR3: TGTGCCAGCAGCCAAGAAGGCCTTCCTGGGGAGACCCAGTACTTC.

The chain carries TRBV20-1 and TRBJ1-1; D possibly corresponds to TRBD1 (5 bases). The CDR3 loop spans 13 amino acids. V was clipped by 0 bases and J by 3 bases, with 8 bases between them. The V gene's germline CDR1 is DFQATT and CDR2 SNEGSKA (reference sequence). This chain's CDR3 is CSARDRVDTEAFF. CDR3 nucleotides: TGCAGTGCTAGAGACAGGGTAGACACTGAAGCTTTCTTT.

The chain uses TRBV20-1 and TRBJ2-3, with 7 positions matching TRBD1. The CDR3 loop spans 16 amino acids. J was trimmed by 4 bases and V by 0 bases; bases with no gene match: 10. Germline CDR1 DFQATT, CDR2 SNEGSKA (reference sequence). The CDR3 nucleotides are TGCAGTGCTAGAGATCTGGACAGGCAAGAAGCAGATACGCAGTATTTT. Translating gives CSARDLDRQEADTQYF.

The chain has TRBV2 and TRBJ2-1, with a tentative D call TRBD2 (5 bases). Trimming removed 6 bases at V and 7 bases at J, with 7 bases between. The CDR3 has 11 residues. Germline V CDR1 and CDR2: SNHLY, FYNNEI. CDR3 bases: TGTGCCAGCAGGGGAGTAAATGAGCAGTTCTTC. Translating it yields CASRGVNEQFF.

The chain links TRBV5-1 to TRBJ2-2; 11 bases agree with TRBD2. Per the germline V gene, CDR1 is SGHRS and CDR2 is YFSETQ. Trimming at V came to 4 bases and at J to 1 base, leaving 3 bases not matched to a gene. This CDR3 is built from 16 residues. CDR3 DNA: TGCGCCAGCAGCACCGGACTAGCGGGGAACACCGGGGAGCTGTTTTTT. Its protein product is CASSTGLAGNTGELFF.

This clonotype was counted a few times. This chain links TRBV7-9 with TRBJ2-4, with D maybe TRBD2 (5 bases). The CDR3 runs to 16 residues. Germline V lookup: CDR1 SEHNR, CDR2 FQNEAQ (reference sequence). Trimming took off 2 bases at V and 3 bases at J, with 14 bases between the two ends. This CDR3 reads CASSLIPGMDKNIQYF. CDR3 DNA sequence: TGTGCCAGCAGCTTAATCCCGGGGATGGACAAAAACATTCAGTACTTC.

In this sample, this clonotype turned up a few times. The V and J genes are TRBV29-1 and TRBJ2-3; 12 bases agree with TRBD2. The CDR3 contains 14 residues. Germline loops: CDR1 SQVTM, CDR2 ANQGSEA. The V segment lost 7 bases and the J segment 5 bases; nucleotides outside the gene matches: 7. The CDR3 DNA sequence: TGCAGCGCAAAAGGACTAGCGGGGTTAGATACGCAGTATTTT. Its protein is CSAKGLAGLDTQYF.

This clonotype was counted ten times or more. The chain has TRBV29-1 and TRBJ1-1; the D gene is possibly TRBD1 (6 bases). The CDR3 covers 12 residues. Trimming pared 7 bases from V and 11 bases from J, leaving 20 bases between. Looked up from germline, CDR1 is SQVTM and CDR2 is ANQGSEA. CDR3 sequence (DNA): TGCAGCGGTCAAGGGGGGGGCGGGGCCGCTTTCTTT. Translation gives CSGQGGGGAAFF. The full variable domain, with the rest looked up from reference TRBV29-1 and TRBJ1-1, is SAVISQKPSRDICQRGTSLTIQCQVDSQVTMMFWYRQQPGQSLTLIATANQGSEATYESGFVIDKFPISRPNLTFSTLTVSNMSPEDSSIYLCSGQGGGGAAFFGQGTRLTVV.

There are a few counts of this clonotype. The chain couples TRBV4-1 to TRBJ2-1; perhaps TRBD2 as D (6 bases). The germline gives CDR1 MGHRA, CDR2 YSYEKL. The CDR3 consists of 16 residues. V dropped 1 base and J dropped 5 bases, with 15 bases sitting between them. The CDR3 sequence is CASSQVGGATHNEQFF. In DNA, the CDR3 is TGCGCCAGCAGCCAAGTTGGAGGGGCTACGCACAATGAGCAGTTCTTC.

This clonotype appeared a few times. The rearrangement uses TRBV12-3 or TRBV12-4 and TRBJ2-2, with D possibly being TRBD2 (6 bases). This CDR3 spans 14 amino acids. V was trimmed by 5 bases and J by 8 bases, leaving 15 bases between them. CDR3 nucleotides: TGTGCCAGCAGTCGGGGACTGCCTGGGGGGGAGCTGTTTTTT. It is translated as CASSRGLPGGELFF.

This clonotype has only a few counts. The chain uses TRBV18 and TRBJ2-1, with 11 bases fitting TRBD1. Trimming cost V 3 bases and J 5 bases; bases outside gene matches: 6. The CDR3 has 16 residues. Germline assignment: CDR1 KGHSH and CDR2 LQKENI. The CDR3 here is CASSPRDRGLDNEQFF. In nucleotides, the CDR3 is TGTGCCAGCTCACCCCGGGACAGGGGGTTAGACAATGAGCAGTTCTTC.

This clonotype was detected a few times. This chain links TRBV7-9 with TRBJ2-7; 8 bases line up with TRBD1. This CDR3 comprises 14 residues. Trimming cost V 4 bases and J 9 bases; bases outside gene matches: 11. Germline V gene sequence: CDR1 SEHNR, CDR2 FQNEAQ (reference sequence). DNA for the CDR3: TGTGCCAGCAGCTCCGCCGGAACAGGGGGTTGGCAGTACGTC. Its translation: CASSSAGTGGWQYV.

This clonotype showed up just a few times. The chain carries TRBV11-2 and TRBJ2-4; D gene ambiguous. This CDR3 is 15 amino acids long. CDR1 and CDR2 (germline): SGHAT, FQNNGV. With 4 bases removed from V and 1 base from J, the gap between germline ends came to 11 bases. CDR3 sequence: CASSSIPGAKNIQYF. DNA for the CDR3: TGTGCCAGCAGCTCCATCCCGGGCGCCAAAAACATTCAGTACTTC.